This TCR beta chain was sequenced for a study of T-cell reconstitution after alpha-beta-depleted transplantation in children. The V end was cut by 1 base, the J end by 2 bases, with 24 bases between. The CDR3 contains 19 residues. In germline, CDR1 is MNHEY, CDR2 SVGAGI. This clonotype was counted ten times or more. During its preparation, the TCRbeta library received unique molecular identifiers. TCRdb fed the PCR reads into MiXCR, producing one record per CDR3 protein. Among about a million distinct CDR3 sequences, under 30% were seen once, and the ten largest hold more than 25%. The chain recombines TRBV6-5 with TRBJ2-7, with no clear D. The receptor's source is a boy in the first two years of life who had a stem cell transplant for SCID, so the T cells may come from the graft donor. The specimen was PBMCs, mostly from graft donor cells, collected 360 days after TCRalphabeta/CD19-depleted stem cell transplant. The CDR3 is CASSYWFPYPGLKTYEQYF. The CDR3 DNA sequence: TGTGCCAGCAGTTACTGGTTCCCCTATCCAGGTCTTAAGACCTACGAGCAGTACTTC.